This TCR beta chain was retrieved from a study of T-cell memory formation after mild COVID-19. Study-wide points: Later expanders leaned toward CD4+, whereas clones contracting from day 15 to 85 were balanced CD4/CD8.

Details on this clonotype: Its target is not known.

TCRdb independently ran MiXCR on the 5' RACE reads; one entry per CDR3 protein. Of some 410,000 distinct CDR3 sequences in the sample, more than 20% are singletons; the top ten hold roughly 13%. The germline gives CDR1 SEHNR, CDR2 FQNEAQ (reference sequence). The germline V and J ends were trimmed by 4 bases and 5 bases, with 18 bases remaining between them. The CDR3 covers 15 residues. This TCR was recovered from an adult woman who had mild COVID-19 (a few samples of this study predate the infection). Cell type and time point are not known. The rearrangement joins TRBV7-9 to TRBJ2-7, with D tentatively TRBD2 (7 bases). Sequencing was done on a sample of PBMCs or a T cell subset sorted from them (not recorded which). The CDR3 DNA is TGTGCCAGCAGCTCAACGACGGGGGGACACCACGAGCAGTACTTC. It codes for CASSSTTGGHHEQYF.